The sequence of this T cell receptor beta chain was determined in a study of post-analysis software for immune sequencing data. Looking at the study overall: Some patients lacked subtype; others had relapsing-remitting, secondary progressive or progressive-relapsing disease. Study-wide findings and caveats: Batch-matched samples strongly co-clustered by F measure. Those with multiple sclerosis, the patient group, showed significantly lower normalized Chao1 diversity than controls.

To note about this clonotype: Its antigen is not known.

Tagging with unique molecular identifiers was a feature of the TCR beta cDNA libraries. Between roughly 1 and 10 million T cells gave rise to hundreds of thousands of cDNA molecules. TCRdb passed the PCR reads through MiXCR, listing each CDR3 protein once. Here the sample spans hundreds of thousands of distinct CDR3 sequences, roughly half being singletons. This TCR was sampled from a girl aged 10 to 17 with multiple sclerosis. Sample: blood.

The CDR3 DNA reads as TGTGCCAGCAGCTTAAGCTGGGACAGGGTATATGGCTATGGCTACACCTTC. This gives the protein CASSLSWDRVYGYGYTF. The chain recombines TRBV7-9 with TRBJ1-2; TRBD1 agrees at 9 bases. CDR1 and CDR2 (germline): SEHNR, FQNEAQ (reference sequence). The V segment lost 2 bases and the J segment 4 bases; nucleotides outside the gene matches: 11. CDR3 length: 17 residues.